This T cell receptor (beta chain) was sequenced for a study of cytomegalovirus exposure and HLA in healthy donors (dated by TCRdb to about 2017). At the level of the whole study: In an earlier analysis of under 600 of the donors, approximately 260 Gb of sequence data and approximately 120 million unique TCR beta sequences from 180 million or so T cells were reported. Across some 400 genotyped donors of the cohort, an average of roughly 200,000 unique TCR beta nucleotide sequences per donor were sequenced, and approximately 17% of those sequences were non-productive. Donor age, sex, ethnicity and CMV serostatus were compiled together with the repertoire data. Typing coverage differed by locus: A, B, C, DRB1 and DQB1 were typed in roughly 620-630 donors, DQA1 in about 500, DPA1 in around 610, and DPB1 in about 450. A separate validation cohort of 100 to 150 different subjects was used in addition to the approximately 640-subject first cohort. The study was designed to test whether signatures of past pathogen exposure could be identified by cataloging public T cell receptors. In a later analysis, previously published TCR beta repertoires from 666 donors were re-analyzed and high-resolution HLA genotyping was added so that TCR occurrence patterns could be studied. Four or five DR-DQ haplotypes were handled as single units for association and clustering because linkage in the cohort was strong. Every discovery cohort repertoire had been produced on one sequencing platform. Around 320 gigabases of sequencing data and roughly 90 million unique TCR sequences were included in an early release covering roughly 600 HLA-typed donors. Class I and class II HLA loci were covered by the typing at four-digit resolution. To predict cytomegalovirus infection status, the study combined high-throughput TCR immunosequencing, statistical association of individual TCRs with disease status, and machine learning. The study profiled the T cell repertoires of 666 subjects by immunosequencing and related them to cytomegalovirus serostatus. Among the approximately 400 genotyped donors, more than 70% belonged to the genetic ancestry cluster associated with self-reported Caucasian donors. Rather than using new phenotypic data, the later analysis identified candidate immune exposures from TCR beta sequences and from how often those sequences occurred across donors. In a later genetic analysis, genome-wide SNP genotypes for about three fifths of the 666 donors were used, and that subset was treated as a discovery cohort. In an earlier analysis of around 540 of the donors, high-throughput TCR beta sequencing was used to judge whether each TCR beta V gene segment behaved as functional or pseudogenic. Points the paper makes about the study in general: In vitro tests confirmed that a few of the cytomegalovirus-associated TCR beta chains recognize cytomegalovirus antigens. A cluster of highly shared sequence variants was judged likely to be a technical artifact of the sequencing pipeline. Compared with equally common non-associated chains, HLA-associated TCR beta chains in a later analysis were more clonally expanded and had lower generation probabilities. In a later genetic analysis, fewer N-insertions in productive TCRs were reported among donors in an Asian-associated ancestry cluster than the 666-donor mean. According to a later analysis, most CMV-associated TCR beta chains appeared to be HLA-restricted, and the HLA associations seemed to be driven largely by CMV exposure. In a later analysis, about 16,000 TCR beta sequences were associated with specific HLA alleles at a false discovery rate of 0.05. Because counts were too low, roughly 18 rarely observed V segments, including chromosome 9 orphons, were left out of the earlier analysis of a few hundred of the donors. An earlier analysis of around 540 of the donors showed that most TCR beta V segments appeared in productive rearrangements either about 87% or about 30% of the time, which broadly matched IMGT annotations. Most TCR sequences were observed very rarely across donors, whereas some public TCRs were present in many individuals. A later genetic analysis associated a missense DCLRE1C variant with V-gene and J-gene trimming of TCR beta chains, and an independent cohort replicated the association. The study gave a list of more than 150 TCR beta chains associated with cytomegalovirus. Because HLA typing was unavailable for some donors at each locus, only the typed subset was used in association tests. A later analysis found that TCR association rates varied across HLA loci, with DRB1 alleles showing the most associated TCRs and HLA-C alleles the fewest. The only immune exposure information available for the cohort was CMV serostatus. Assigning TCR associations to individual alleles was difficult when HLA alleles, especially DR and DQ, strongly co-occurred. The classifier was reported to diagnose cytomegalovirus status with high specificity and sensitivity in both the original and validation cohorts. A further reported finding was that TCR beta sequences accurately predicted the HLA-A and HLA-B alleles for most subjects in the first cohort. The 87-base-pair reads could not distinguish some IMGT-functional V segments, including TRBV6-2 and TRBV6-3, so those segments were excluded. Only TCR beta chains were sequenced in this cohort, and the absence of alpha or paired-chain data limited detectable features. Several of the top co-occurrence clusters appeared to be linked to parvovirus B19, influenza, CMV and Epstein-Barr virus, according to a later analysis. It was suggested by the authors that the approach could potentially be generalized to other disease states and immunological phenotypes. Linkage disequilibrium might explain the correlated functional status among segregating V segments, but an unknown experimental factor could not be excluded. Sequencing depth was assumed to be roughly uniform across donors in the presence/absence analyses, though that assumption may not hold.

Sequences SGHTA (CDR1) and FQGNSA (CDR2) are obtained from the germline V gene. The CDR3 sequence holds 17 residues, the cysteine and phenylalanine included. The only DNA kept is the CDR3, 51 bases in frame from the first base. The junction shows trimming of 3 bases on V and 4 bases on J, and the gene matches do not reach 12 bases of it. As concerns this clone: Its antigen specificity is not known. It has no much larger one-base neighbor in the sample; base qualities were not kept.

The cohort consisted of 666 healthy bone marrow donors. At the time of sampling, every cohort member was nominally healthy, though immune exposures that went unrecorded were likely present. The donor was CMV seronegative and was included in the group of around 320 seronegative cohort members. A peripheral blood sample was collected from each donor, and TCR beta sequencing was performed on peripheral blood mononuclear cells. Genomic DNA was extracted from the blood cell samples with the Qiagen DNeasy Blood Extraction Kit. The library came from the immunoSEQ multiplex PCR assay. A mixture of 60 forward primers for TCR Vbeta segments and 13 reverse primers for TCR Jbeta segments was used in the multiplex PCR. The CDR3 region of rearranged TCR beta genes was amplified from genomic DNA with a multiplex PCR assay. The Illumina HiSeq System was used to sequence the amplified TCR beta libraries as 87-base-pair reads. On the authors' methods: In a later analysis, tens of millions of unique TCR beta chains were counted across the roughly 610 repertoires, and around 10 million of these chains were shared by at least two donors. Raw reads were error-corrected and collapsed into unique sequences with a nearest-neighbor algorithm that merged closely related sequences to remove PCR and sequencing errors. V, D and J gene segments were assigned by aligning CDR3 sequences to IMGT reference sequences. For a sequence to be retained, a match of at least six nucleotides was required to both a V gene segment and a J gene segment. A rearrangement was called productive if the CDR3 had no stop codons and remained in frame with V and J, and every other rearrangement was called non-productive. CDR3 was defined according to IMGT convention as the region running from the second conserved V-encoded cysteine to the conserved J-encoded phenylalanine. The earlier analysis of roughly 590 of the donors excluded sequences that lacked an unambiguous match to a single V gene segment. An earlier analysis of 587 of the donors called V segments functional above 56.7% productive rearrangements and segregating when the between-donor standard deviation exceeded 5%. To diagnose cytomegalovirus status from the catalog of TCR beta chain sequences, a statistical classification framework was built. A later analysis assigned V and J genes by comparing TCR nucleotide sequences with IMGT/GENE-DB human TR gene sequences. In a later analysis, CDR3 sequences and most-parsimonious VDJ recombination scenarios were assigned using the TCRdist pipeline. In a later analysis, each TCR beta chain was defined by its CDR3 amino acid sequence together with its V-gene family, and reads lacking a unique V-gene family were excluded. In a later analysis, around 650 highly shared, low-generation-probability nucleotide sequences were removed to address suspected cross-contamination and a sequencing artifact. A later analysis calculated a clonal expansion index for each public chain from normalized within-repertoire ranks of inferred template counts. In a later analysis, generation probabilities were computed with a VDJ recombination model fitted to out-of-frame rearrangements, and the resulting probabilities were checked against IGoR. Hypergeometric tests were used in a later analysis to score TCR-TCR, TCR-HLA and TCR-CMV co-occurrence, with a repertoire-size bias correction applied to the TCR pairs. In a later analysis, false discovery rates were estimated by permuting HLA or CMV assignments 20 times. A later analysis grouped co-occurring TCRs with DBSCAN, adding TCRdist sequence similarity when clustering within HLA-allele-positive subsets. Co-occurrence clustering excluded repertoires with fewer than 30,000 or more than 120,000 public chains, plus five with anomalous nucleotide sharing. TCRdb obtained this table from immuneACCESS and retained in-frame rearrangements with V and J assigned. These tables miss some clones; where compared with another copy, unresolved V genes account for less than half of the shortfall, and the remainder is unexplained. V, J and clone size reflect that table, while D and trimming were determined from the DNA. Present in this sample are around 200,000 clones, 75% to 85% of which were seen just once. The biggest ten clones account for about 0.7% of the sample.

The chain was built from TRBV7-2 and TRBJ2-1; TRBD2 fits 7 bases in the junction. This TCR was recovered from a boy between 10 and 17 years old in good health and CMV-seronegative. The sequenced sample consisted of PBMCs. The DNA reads TGTGCCAGCAGCTTTACGGTCGGTCCGGGGGGTTACAATGAGCAGTTCTTC. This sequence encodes CASSFTVGPGGYNEQFF.